The entry that follows covers one TCR beta chain sequence. As yet, its antigen is unknown. A CD45RO/CCR7/CD25/CD127/CD95/CD27 panel sorted naive, central memory, regulatory and stem cell-like memory CD4+ cells. The sample comes from a study of beta chain features in type 1 diabetes. Per the germline V gene, CDR1 is GTSNPN and CDR2 is SVGIG (reference sequence). Trimming removed 6 bases at V and 1 base at J, with 9 bases between. The CDR3 is 12 amino acids. The study's findings and limits: Patients with type 1 diabetes showed fewer VDJ junction insertions and more deletions. Shorter TCRB CDR3s, moderately but significantly so, were found in Type 1 diabetes patients in all four CD4+ subsets.

Expressed TCRB transcripts were sequenced because the isolated RNA had all been reverse transcribed beforehand. Each sample of naive, central memory or regulatory T cells had, on average, roughly 3.6 million reads. Data came from immunoSEQ multiplex PCR; TCRdb stores just in-frame clones and leaves some out. Found here are around 340,000 clones, about 20% of them singletons; the top ten hold 0.044%. The origin of this receptor is a woman under 30 in good health. V gene TRBV30 combines with J gene TRBJ2-5; D perhaps matches TRBD1 (5 bases). Source material: naive CD4+ T cells from blood. The CDR3 loop reads CACDRSQETQYF. Written as DNA, the CDR3 is TGTGCCTGTGACAGAAGCCAAGAGACCCAGTACTTC.